These T cell receptor beta chains were read from a single sample in a study of OX40 agonist ivuxolimab in advanced cancers. Assay used: immunoSEQ multiplex PCR; TCRdb lists only in-frame clones, some missing. This table has some 50,000 clones, around 89% appearing once. This specimen was CD4+ or CD8+ T cells sorted from blood, taken in a trial of the OX40 agonist ivuxolimab. These receptors all come from an adult with an advanced solid tumor such as melanoma, head and neck, liver or kidney cancer. Each CDR3 is given with its conserved first and last residue. Clone size is stated in some rows and not others, as once, few, many or a class when expanded.

j_gene: TRBJ2-1; v_gene: TRBV28; abundance: .; CDR3aa: CASSGRASYNEQFF
j_gene: TRBJ2-5; v_gene: TRBV25-1; abundance: .; CDR3aa: CASSGPGTRGAFIETQYF
j_gene: TRBJ1-5; v_gene: TRBV15; abundance: .; CDR3aa: CATSRDLGQVIRYSNQPQHF
j_gene: TRBJ2-7; v_gene: TRBV28; abundance: .; CDR3aa: CASSLQPPWTGSYEQYF
j_gene: TRBJ2-7; v_gene: TRBV19; abundance: few; CDR3aa: CASSNYGTLEQYF
j_gene: TRBJ2-3; v_gene: TRBV27; abundance: .; CDR3aa: CASSLVLRGAPDTQYF
j_gene: TRBJ2-5; v_gene: TRBV11-2; abundance: .; CDR3aa: CASSLLAGGRETQYF
j_gene: TRBJ1-1; v_gene: TRBV29-1; abundance: .; CDR3aa: CSAQPVMDTEAFF
j_gene: TRBJ2-3; v_gene: TRBV7-9; abundance: .; CDR3aa: CASSPSGSPDTQYF
j_gene: TRBJ1-2; v_gene: TRBV4-1; abundance: once; CDR3aa: CASSQALGDYGYTF
j_gene: TRBJ1-1; v_gene: TRBV5-4; abundance: few; CDR3aa: CASSMTVMNTEAFF
j_gene: TRBJ2-7; v_gene: TRBV6-5; abundance: .; CDR3aa: CASSYRDRVYEQYF
j_gene: TRBJ2-5; v_gene: TRBV29-1; abundance: .; CDR3aa: CSAQTSGSSGEETQYF
j_gene: TRBJ2-1; v_gene: TRBV4-1; abundance: .; CDR3aa: CASSRGLAEGLEQFF
j_gene: TRBJ2-1; v_gene: TRBV7-9; abundance: once; CDR3aa: CASSLTGFNEQFF
j_gene: TRBJ2-7; v_gene: TRBV27; abundance: .; CDR3aa: CASSPTGGGTYEQYF
j_gene: TRBJ2-7; v_gene: TRBV19; abundance: .; CDR3aa: CASSSWQGASEQYF